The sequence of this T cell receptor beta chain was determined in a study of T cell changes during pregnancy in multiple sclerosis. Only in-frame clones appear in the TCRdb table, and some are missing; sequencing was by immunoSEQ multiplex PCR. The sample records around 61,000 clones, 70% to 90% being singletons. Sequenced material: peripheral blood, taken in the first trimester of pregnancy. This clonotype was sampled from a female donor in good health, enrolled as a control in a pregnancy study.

For the CDR3, the DNA is TGTGCCAGCAAAGGACAGCCTCGAGCTTTCTTT. Its protein product is CASKGQPRAFF. The J gene is TRBJ1-1, the V gene TRBV2, with D possibly being TRBD1 (6 bases). The CDR3 has 11 amino acids. V dropped 7 bases and J dropped 10 bases, with 13 bases sitting between them. The germline CDR1 and CDR2 sequences are SNHLY and FYNNEI. The variable domain in full, with the rest retrieved from reference TRBV2 and TRBJ1-1, is EPEVTQTPSHQVTQMGQEVILRCVPISNHLYFYWYRQILGQKVEFLVSFYNNEISEKSEIFDDQFSVERPDGSNFTLKIRSTKLEDSAMYFCASKGQPRAFFGQGTRLTVV.